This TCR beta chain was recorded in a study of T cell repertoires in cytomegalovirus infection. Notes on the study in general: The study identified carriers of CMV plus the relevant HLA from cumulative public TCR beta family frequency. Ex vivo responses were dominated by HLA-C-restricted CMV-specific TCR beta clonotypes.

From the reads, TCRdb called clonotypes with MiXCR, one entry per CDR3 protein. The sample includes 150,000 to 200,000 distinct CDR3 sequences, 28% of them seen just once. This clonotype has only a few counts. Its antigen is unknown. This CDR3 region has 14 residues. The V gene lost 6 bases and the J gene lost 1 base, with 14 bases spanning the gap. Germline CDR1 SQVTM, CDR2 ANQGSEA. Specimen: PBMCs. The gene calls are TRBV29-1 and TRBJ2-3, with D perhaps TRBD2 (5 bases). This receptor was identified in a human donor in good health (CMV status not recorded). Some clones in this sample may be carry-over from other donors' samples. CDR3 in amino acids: CSVETRQGTDTQYF. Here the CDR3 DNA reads TGCAGCGTGGAAACTAGACAAGGCACAGATACGCAGTATTTT.